This T cell receptor (beta chain) was retrieved from a study of T cells in Graves' hyperthyroidism and ophthalmopathy. Study-level results: Also found in blood were most expanded thyroid clonotypes above 0.001. The authors' 13 V-J model separated ophthalmopathy from stable hyperthyroidism.

V lost 0 bases, J lost 1 base, and 3 bases stayed unmatched. Germline lookup yields CDR1 DFQATT and CDR2 SNEGSKA (reference sequence). CDR3 length equals 14 residues. Note on this clonotype: Its antigen remains unidentified.

Amplification targeted TCR beta CDR3 regions from RNA transcripts. A set of HTBI primers served as the primers for a first-round RT-PCR of the TCR CDR3. Each CDR3 protein gets one entry after TCRdb re-called the multiplex PCR reads with MiXCR. The table lists 300,000 to 400,000 distinct CDR3 sequences, approximately 14% of them singletons. This TCR was sampled from a woman aged 55-69 years with Graves' hyperthyroidism. Sequenced sample: blood. The genes are TRBV20-1 and TRBJ2-7, with TRBD1 identical over 7 bases. This CDR3 reads CSARDPGGSYEQYF. CDR3 coding DNA: TGCAGTGCTAGAGATCCAGGGGGTTCCTACGAGCAGTACTTC.